Listed below are T cell receptor beta chains from one sample, sequenced in a study of blood T cell repertoires in COVID-19. Sequencing was performed with immunoSEQ multiplex PCR; in TCRdb, only in-frame clones are kept and a portion is missing. Of around 320,000 clones in the sample, 90% to 95% are singletons; the top ten hold about 4%. Sequencing was carried out using PBMCs or T cells enriched from blood (not recorded which). These receptors were taken from a woman aged 25 to 39 who had been exposed to COVID-19. Each CDR3 is given with its conserved first and last residue. The D gene is left open where the match is weak. Rows give clone size only sometimes, using once, few, many, or a class for an expanded clone.

TRBJ2-7	TRBV29-1	.	few	TGCAGCGTTGAGTCCAGGGGAGACTACGAGCAGTACTTC	CSVESRGDYEQYF
TRBJ1-1	TRBV2	.	many	TGTGCCAGCAGCGAGGTGGAAGCTTTCTTT	CASSEVEAFF
TRBJ1-2	TRBV11-2	.	.	TGTGCCAGCGTCGGGCAGCTGGCGGGCTATGGCTACACCTTC	CASVGQLAGYGYTF
TRBJ2-5	TRBV5-4	TRBD2	.	TGTGCCAGCAGCTTCGGACTAGCGGGGGCCCGGGAGACCCAGTACTTC	CASSFGLAGARETQYF
TRBJ2-7	TRBV7-9	.	once	TGTGCCAGCAGCCCCTGGCAGGGGGGTTCCTACGAGCAGTACTTC	CASSPWQGGSYEQYF
TRBJ2-3	TRBV7-2	TRBD2	.	TGTGCCAGCAGCCAAGCTAGCGGGGTACCTGGGGATACGCAGTATTTT	CASSQASGVPGDTQYF
TRBJ2-3	TRBV5-1	TRBD2	.	TGCGCCAGCAGCGGAGAGACTAGCCGACGCACAGATACGCAGTATTTT	CASSGETSRRTDTQYF
TRBJ2-2	TRBV6-1	.	.	TGTGCCAGCAGTGAATTTGAACAGGGAACAACCGGGGAGCTGTTTTTT	CASSEFEQGTTGELFF
TRBJ1-1	TRBV5-1	.	.	TGCGCCAGCAGCACCGGACGGGGTGGGGACACTGAAGCTTTCTTT	CASSTGRGGDTEAFF
TRBJ1-1	TRBV3-1/TRBV3-2	TRBD1	.	TGTGCCAGCAGCCAATCGGGGACAGGGGGGACTGAAGCTTTCTTT	CASSQSGTGGTEAFF
TRBJ1-3	TRBV19	.	.	TGTGCCAGTAGTATAGTCGGCAGGACTACTGGAAACACCATATATTTT	CASSIVGRTTGNTIYF
TRBJ2-3	TRBV7-2	.	.	TGTGCCAGCAGCGCAGGGGGACACCTCACTAGCCCAGATACGCAGTATTTT	CASSAGGHLTSPDTQYF
TRBJ2-3	TRBV3-1/TRBV3-2	TRBD1	.	TGTGCCAGCAGCCACCGACAGGGAACAGATACGCAGTATTTT	CASSHRQGTDTQYF
TRBJ2-7	TRBV5-8	TRBD1	.	TGTGCCAGCAGCTTACCCGGACAGGGGGCAGGTGAGCAGTACTTC	CASSLPGQGAGEQYF
TRBJ2-3	TRBV7-9	TRBD2	few	TGTGCCAGCAGCTCCTTTCGGACTAGCGTCACAGATACGCAGTATTTT	CASSSFRTSVTDTQYF